The clone carrying this T cell receptor beta chain was seen only a few times. Its antigen remains unknown. This entry is derived from a study of OX40 agonist ivuxolimab in advanced cancers. Study-wide context: Every 2 weeks, patients got intravenous ivuxolimab at one of six dose levels (0.01-10 mg/kg). Study-level results: CD4+ and CD8+ blood T cells expanded clonally by week 6 at 0.1 to 3.0 mg/kg. On average, CD8+ T cells showed a greater number of expanded clones than CD4+.

The germline gives CDR1 SEHNR, CDR2 FQNEAQ (reference sequence). Trimming took 4 bases from V and 4 from J, leaving 11 bases between them. CDR3 length: 14 amino acids. TCRdb's table, derived via immunoSEQ multiplex PCR, lists solely in-frame clones and lacks some. The sample includes fewer than 90,000 clones, around 87% seen only once; the top ten take roughly 2.5%. This sample comprised CD4+ or CD8+ T cells sorted from blood, obtained in a trial of the OX40 agonist ivuxolimab. The clonotype originates from an adult with an advanced solid tumor such as melanoma, head and neck, liver or kidney cancer. The J gene is TRBJ1-3, the V gene TRBV7-9; a possible D gene is TRBD1 (6 bases). CDR3 sequence reads: CASSYSGEGNTIYF. CDR3 nucleotide sequence: TGTGCCAGCAGCTACTCAGGGGAAGGAAACACCATATATTTT.